This T cell receptor beta chain was recovered during a study of blood T cell repertoires in COVID-19 (dated by TCRdb to 2018 to 2020). Notes on the research overall: The collaborator samples originated in the United States, Italy and Spain and spanned the acute and convalescent phases of COVID-19. Where available, HLA class I and class II types were obtained from metadata supplied by the sample provider rather than from assay-based typing. Samples came from the ongoing ImmuneRACE study (first 160 participants) plus 1,254 subjects from 6 global collaborators. Nearly every sample came with metadata listing a de-identified subject ID, COVID-19 status, age in years and sex. The material from the prospective study consisted of cDNA or gDNA derived from T cells, B-cell-depleted T cells, or PBMCs. The repertoires were made available in a free public database intended to serve as a resource for research on the immune response to SARS-CoV-2. The dataset comprised deeply sampled blood TCRbeta repertoires from subjects exposed to, actively infected with, or recovered from COVID-19.

Note on this clone: Its antigen is not yet known. There are no base qualities to consult, and no much larger clone falls within one base.

TCRbeta CDR3 regions were amplified from genomic DNA by means of the immunoSEQ Assay, a bias-controlled multiplex PCR. In the source study's methods: The number of nucleated cells in each sample was estimated from the amplification of reference gene primers within the assay. Sequence reads were collapsed and filtered to measure the absolute abundance of every unique TCRbeta CDR3 rearrangement. Productive Simpson clonality was computed per sample as the square root of Simpson's diversity index over productive rearrangements. Here the immuneACCESS table is served through TCRdb, limited to in-frame sequences with V and J called. Missing clones are a known gap in these copies; in checked studies unresolved V genes cover under half, and the rest lacks a known reason. V and J calls and clone size are copied from that table; D and trimming were computed from the DNA. The sample table holds over 250,000 clones, of which around nine tenths were seen once. The ten most abundant clones make up 0.75% to 1% of the sample.

In the germline V gene, CDR1 corresponds to SGHTA and CDR2 to FQGNSA. Counted from cysteine to phenylalanine, this CDR3 has 14 amino acids. The entry retains the CDR3 DNA only, 42 bases that are in frame from base 1. V is clipped by 1 base and J by 4 bases, and the sequence between their germline boundaries is 10 bases long. What the research found in general, with its limitations: The amount of clinical and demographic metadata varied by source and participant and was provided uncurated.

Another Seattle source contributed samples from volunteer blood donors who had recovered from COVID-19. Whole blood was collected in K2EDTA tubes by collaborating institutions according to the institutions' own protocols. For TCRbeta analysis, collaborator samples were shipped as frozen whole blood, as isolated PBMCs, or as DNA extracted from either sample type. What was sequenced was peripheral blood. This chain is built from TRBV7-2 and TRBJ1-2; a tentative D match to TRBD1 spans 5 bases. This TCR came from a middle-aged woman who had recovered from COVID-19. The CDR3 protein: CASSLGQGAYGYTF. In nucleotides, the sequence is TGTGCCAGCAGCTTAGGGCAGGGTGCCTATGGCTACACCTTC. With the portions outside the CDR3 filled from the reference TRBV7-2 and TRBJ1-2 genes, the complete variable region becomes GAGVSQSPSNKVTEKGKDVELRCDPISGHTALYWYRQSLGQGLEFLIYFQGNSAPDKSGLPSDRFSAERTGGSVSTLTIQRTQQEDSAVYLCASSLGQGAYGYTFGSGTRLTVV.